This T cell receptor (beta chain) is drawn from a study of blood T cells in healthy people across ages. Study conclusions and caveats: Not knowing donor CMV status may have confounded expanded clonotype changes. The study found more naive CD4+ cells and higher diversity in long-lived than aged donors.

Each individual donor underwent a draw of ten milliliters of peripheral blood. With a J-beta primer mix and a sample-barcoded 5' primer, a second PCR ran 7 to 11 cycles. Each CDR3 protein is one row after TCRdb ran MiXCR on the 5' RACE reads. In the table there are hundreds of thousands of distinct CDR3 sequences, about 42% of which are singletons. V was shortened by 8 bases and J by 4 bases, with 15 bases between the two germline ends. In germline, CDR1 is MDHEN, CDR2 SYDVKM. This CDR3 region has 13 residues. This clonotype was recorded a few times. Its antigen is not identified. The chain couples TRBV28 to TRBJ2-7; TRBD2 might be the D (5 bases). This receptor was obtained from a man in his 60s in good health. Source material: blood. DNA of the CDR3: TGTGCCAGCCGGCCGGGGAAGTCGTACGAGCAGTACTTC. It specifies CASRPGKSYEQYF.